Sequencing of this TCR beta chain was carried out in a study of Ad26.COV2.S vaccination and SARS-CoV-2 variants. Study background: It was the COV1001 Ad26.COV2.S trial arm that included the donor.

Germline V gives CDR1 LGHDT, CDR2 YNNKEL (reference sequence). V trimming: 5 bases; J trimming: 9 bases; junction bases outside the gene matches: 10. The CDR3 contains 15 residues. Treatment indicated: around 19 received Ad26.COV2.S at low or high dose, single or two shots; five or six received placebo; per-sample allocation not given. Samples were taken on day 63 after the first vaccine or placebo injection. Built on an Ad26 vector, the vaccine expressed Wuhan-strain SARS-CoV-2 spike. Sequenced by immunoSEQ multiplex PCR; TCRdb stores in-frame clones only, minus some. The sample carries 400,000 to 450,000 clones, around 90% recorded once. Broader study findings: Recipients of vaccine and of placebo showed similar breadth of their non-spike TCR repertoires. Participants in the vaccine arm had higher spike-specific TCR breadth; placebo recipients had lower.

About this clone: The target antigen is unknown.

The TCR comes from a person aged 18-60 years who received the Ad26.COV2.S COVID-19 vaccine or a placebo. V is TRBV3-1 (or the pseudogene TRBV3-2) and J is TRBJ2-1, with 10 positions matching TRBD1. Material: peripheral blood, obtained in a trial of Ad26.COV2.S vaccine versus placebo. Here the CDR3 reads CASSSTGQGWGEQFF. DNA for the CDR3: TGTGCCAGCAGCTCGACGGGACAGGGGTGGGGTGAGCAGTTCTTC.